These T cell receptor beta chains were read from a single sample in a study of identifying expanded T cells in peripheral blood. Using immunoSEQ multiplex PCR, the repertoire was profiled, and TCRdb retains in-frame clones only, with some absent. This table has 81,000 or so clones, roughly 89% appearing once. The sequenced material came from blood. The receptors derive from a person aged 18 to 75 in good health. Each CDR3 is given with its conserved first and last residue. Fields, in order: CDR3 length, J gene, V gene, clone size, D gene, CDR3 DNA, CDR3 protein. The D gene is left open where the match is weak. Expanded clones are given a class, and other clones once, few, many or no size at all.

15	TRBJ2-3	TRBV18	NA	TRBD1	TGTGCCAGCTCGGAACCTGGACAGGGAATAGATACGCAGTATTTT	CASSEPGQGIDTQYF
13	TRBJ2-3	TRBV4-1	NA	NA	TGCGCCAGCAGCCAAGGAAGGACAGATACGCAGTATTTT	CASSQGRTDTQYF
14	TRBJ1-4	TRBV29-1	few	NA	TGCAGCGCCCAAGAGGGCGGGGGTAATGAAAAACTGTTTTTT	CSAQEGGGNEKLFF
15	TRBJ1-2	TRBV18	NA	NA	TGTGCCAGCTCACCAAGTGGGGTATCGCGTGATGGCTACACCTTC	CASSPSGVSRDGYTF
17	TRBJ2-1	TRBV18	NA	TRBD1	TGTGCCAGCTCACCCGGGCCCCCCGGGACAGGGTCCGGGGTGCAGTTCTTC	CASSPGPPGTGSGVQFF
12	TRBJ2-7	TRBV7-2	NA	NA	TGTGCCAGCAGCTTATTAATCTACGAGCAGTACTTC	CASSLLIYEQYF
15	TRBJ2-5	TRBV7-6	NA	NA	TGTGCCAGCGGCCCTCGACCGGAGTACCAAGAGACCCAGTACTTC	CASGPRPEYQETQYF
14	TRBJ2-4	TRBV19	once	TRBD1	TGTGCCAGTAGTACCGGACAGGGGGCCCATTGGACGGACTTC	CASSTGQGAHWTDF
16	TRBJ1-4	TRBV6-6	once	TRBD1	TGTGCCAGCAGTCAATTTACAGGGGGGGGAAATGAAAAACTGTTTTTT	CASSQFTGGGNEKLFF
15	TRBJ1-2	TRBV6-6	NA	TRBD1	TGTGCCAGCACCGGGCGACAGGGTGTTAACTATGGCTACACCTTC	CASTGRQGVNYGYTF
17	TRBJ2-1	TRBV7-2	NA	TRBD2	TGTGCCAGCAGCTCTCACCCCAGAGGGAGGGTTTACAATGAGCAGTTCTTC	CASSSHPRGRVYNEQFF
15	TRBJ2-1	TRBV18	NA	TRBD2	TGTGCCAGCTCACCGTGGGGCGGGAGGGAGAATGAGCAGTTCTTC	CASSPWGGRENEQFF
18	TRBJ2-3	TRBV4-3	few	TRBD2	TGCGCCAGCAGCCCCGGGACTACGGGACTAGGGGAAACAGATACGCAGTATTTT	CASSPGTTGLGETDTQYF
18	TRBJ1-5	TRBV7-6	NA	NA	TGTGCCAGGTTAGCCCAGAGGGACATCCCCAACAGCAATCAGCCCCAGCATTTT	CARLAQRDIPNSNQPQHF
15	TRBJ2-3	TRBV19	NA	NA	TGTGCCAGTAGTGCGACTAGAGAGAGCACAGATACGCAGTATTTT	CASSATRESTDTQYF
18	TRBJ2-3	TRBV14	NA	NA	TGTGCCAGCAGCCAAGACGCCTGGGCTAGCAAAGGTACAGATACGCAGTATTTT	CASSQDAWASKGTDTQYF
17	TRBJ2-1	TRBV18	NA	TRBD2	TGTGCCAGCTCACCACCGGTAGCGGGGGGATCTTGGCGTGAGCAGTTCTTC	CASSPPVAGGSWREQFF
12	TRBJ2-7	TRBV11-2	NA	NA	TGTGCCAGCAGCCCCAACAGGGCCGAGCAGTACTTC	CASSPNRAEQYF
16	TRBJ2-3	TRBV7-9	NA	TRBD2	TGTGCCAGCAGCTTGTCGTCGGGAGGGTATACAGATACGCAGTATTTT	CASSLSSGGYTDTQYF
16	TRBJ2-5	TRBV7-9	NA	TRBD1	TGTGCCAGCAGCCGACTTTGGACAGGGGTTCAAGAGACCCAGTACTTC	CASSRLWTGVQETQYF
15	TRBJ1-1	TRBV5-6	NA	NA	TGTGCCAGCAGCTTCCGACAGGCCCGGAACACTGAAGCTTTCTTT	CASSFRQARNTEAFF
15	TRBJ2-2	TRBV7-2	NA	TRBD1	TGTGCCAGCAGCTTAAACAGGGGGTTCGCCGGGGAGCTGTTTTTT	CASSLNRGFAGELFF
17	TRBJ2-1	TRBV4-2	NA	TRBD2	TGTGCCAGCAGCTTCGTCGGGCAGCGGGAGAGGGACAATGAGCAGTTCTTC	CASSFVGQRERDNEQFF
13	TRBJ2-5	TRBV10-3	NA	NA	TGTGCCATCAGTGCCTCTCGCGGTGAGACCCAGTACTTC	CAISASRGETQYF
14	TRBJ2-7	TRBV2	NA	TRBD2	TGTGCCAGCAGCCCCAGCGGGAGTGAAAACGAGCAGTACTTC	CASSPSGSENEQYF
12	TRBJ2-1	TRBV5-4	NA	NA	TGTGCCAGCAGCTTCTCGAACAATGAGCAGTTCTTC	CASSFSNNEQFF
14	TRBJ1-5	TRBV5-6	NA	TRBD1	TGTGCCAGCAGCTCGACAGGGGGCGTTCAGCCCCAGCATTTT	CASSSTGGVQPQHF
16	TRBJ1-3	TRBV19	NA	NA	TGTGCCAGTAGGCCGGGGGCTAAGGGAGGTGGAAACACCATATATTTT	CASRPGAKGGGNTIYF
15	TRBJ2-1	TRBV2	NA	TRBD2	TGTGCCAGCAAATTGGGACTAGCGGAGTACAATGAGCAGTTCTTC	CASKLGLAEYNEQFF
13	TRBJ1-5	TRBV6-1	NA	NA	TGTGCCGCCGAGGCCTTAGGAAATCAGCCCCAGCATTTT	CAAEALGNQPQHF
15	TRBJ2-2	TRBV10-3	NA	TRBD2	TGTGCCATCAGTCCGGCCGGGAGGGACACCGGGGAGCTGTTTTTT	CAISPAGRDTGELFF
16	TRBJ2-3	TRBV7-9	once	NA	TGTGCCAGCAGCTTAGCGCTGGGCGGCAGCACAGATACGCAGTATTTT	CASSLALGGSTDTQYF
13	TRBJ1-1	TRBV13	NA	NA	TGTGCCAGCAGCGTTCTGGGCCCCACTGAAGCTTTCTTT	CASSVLGPTEAFF
14	TRBJ1-4	TRBV7-6	NA	NA	TGTGCCAGCAGCTTACGTCAGGGTAATGAAAAACTGTTTTTT	CASSLRQGNEKLFF
12	TRBJ2-3	TRBV30	few	NA	TGTGCCTGGGAAGGACTCGTAGATACGCAGTATTTT	CAWEGLVDTQYF
13	TRBJ1-1	TRBV5-1	NA	NA	TGCGCCAGCAGCTTGGAGCTGAACACTGAAGCTTTCTTT	CASSLELNTEAFF
14	TRBJ2-6	TRBV19	few	NA	TGTGCCAGTAGTGTACCCTCTGGGGCCAACGTCCTGACTTTC	CASSVPSGANVLTF
17	TRBJ2-7	TRBV28	NA	TRBD1	TGTGCCAGCAGTTTATGGGTGGTGGGGCAGGGGGCCTACGAGCAGTACTTC	CASSLWVVGQGAYEQYF
16	TRBJ2-3	TRBV19	NA	TRBD2	TGTGCCAGTAGTCCTCGGACTAGCGGGAGACCAGATACGCAGTATTTT	CASSPRTSGRPDTQYF
17	TRBJ2-7	TRBV7-2	NA	TRBD1	TGTGCCAGCAGCTTATCGACACAGGGGGGCCGTTCCTACGAGCAGTACTTC	CASSLSTQGGRSYEQYF
15	TRBJ2-7	TRBV19	NA	NA	TGTGCCAGTAGTATAGACCCGGGACACATCTACGAGCAGTACTTC	CASSIDPGHIYEQYF
16	TRBJ2-4	TRBV15	NA	TRBD1	TGTGCCACCAGCAGAGCGGCCAGCAGGGGGAAAAACATTCAGTACTTC	CATSRAASRGKNIQYF
19	TRBJ2-1	TRBV27	NA	TRBD2	TGTGCCAGCAGTTTATACCCGGGACTAGCGGGAGGATCCTACAATGAGCAGTTCTTC	CASSLYPGLAGGSYNEQFF
15	TRBJ2-1	TRBV28	NA	TRBD2	TGTGCCAGCTTAGGGACTAGCGGTTCCTACAATGAGCAGTTCTTC	CASLGTSGSYNEQFF
14	TRBJ2-2	TRBV6-4	NA	TRBD1	TGTGCCAGCAGTGGGGACAGAAACACCGGGGAGCTGTTTTTT	CASSGDRNTGELFF
19	TRBJ1-5	TRBV7-8	NA	TRBD1	TGTGCCAGCAGCTTAGTCGGACAGGCCAGCCCCTCTAGCAATCAGCCCCAGCATTTT	CASSLVGQASPSSNQPQHF
14	TRBJ1-5	TRBV12-1	NA	NA	TGTGCCAGCAGCTTTCGGCGGCCGGGGCAGCCCCAGCATTTT	CASSFRRPGQPQHF
11	TRBJ2-2	TRBV4-2	once	NA	TGTGCCAGCAGCCTTTCCGGGGAGCTGTTTTTT	CASSLSGELFF
14	TRBJ2-5	TRBV7-9	NA	NA	TGTGCCAGCAGCTTATTGGCGGGTTATGAGACCCAGTACTTC	CASSLLAGYETQYF
16	TRBJ2-7	TRBV10-1	NA	TRBD1	TGCGCCAGCCCCACAGTCGGGACAGGGGTGTCCTACGAGCAGTACTTC	CASPTVGTGVSYEQYF
13	TRBJ2-7	TRBV18	NA	TRBD2	TGTGCCAGCTCAGTGGGGACTAGCGGCGAGCAGTACTTC	CASSVGTSGEQYF
18	TRBJ2-7	TRBV28	NA	TRBD1	TGTGCCAGCAGTTTACTGGGACAGTGGGTGTCGGGTATCGGCGAGCAGTACTTC	CASSLLGQWVSGIGEQYF
16	TRBJ2-7	TRBV7-2	NA	NA	TGTGCCAGCAGCTTAGTGGTTGAGGGTCCTCGGAACGAGCAGTACTTC	CASSLVVEGPRNEQYF
11	TRBJ2-7	TRBV29-1	NA	NA	TGCAGCGTTGATAAGGGATCCGAGCAGTACTTC	CSVDKGSEQYF
15	TRBJ1-2	TRBV18	NA	NA	TGTGCCAGCTCACCACTTCGAGAGCCTTCCTATGGCTACACCTTC	CASSPLREPSYGYTF
16	TRBJ2-1	TRBV7-9	NA	TRBD1	TGTGCCAGCAGCTCCCTTGGGGGACAGGGGGCCTGGGAGCAGTTCTTC	CASSSLGGQGAWEQFF
13	TRBJ2-7	TRBV29-1	NA	NA	TGCAGCGTTGAGGGGCGGGCCGGGGACGAGCAGTACTTC	CSVEGRAGDEQYF